The TCR beta chain under discussion was sequenced for a study of blood T cell repertoires in COVID-19. Study in general: Sites across the United States, Italy and Spain contributed samples from acute and convalescent COVID-19.

Trimming stripped 0 bases from V and 1 base from J, with 9 bases between. The CDR3 covers 15 residues. Germline CDR1 is MRHNA and CDR2 is SNTAGT. Study processing details: Amplification with reference gene primers provided the estimates of nucleated cell counts. Here immunoSEQ multiplex PCR was the method, and the copy in TCRdb shows in-frame clones only, minus some. V, J and clone size were drawn from that table, and D and trimming were deduced from the DNA. The profile shows some 70,000 clones, approximately 82% of them singletons. This clone occurred a few times. This chain joins TRBV6-4 and TRBJ1-1, with D possibly TRBD1 on 6 matching bases. This clonotype was obtained from a man aged 55 to 69 with acute or convalescent COVID-19. Sequencing used peripheral blood. CDR3 in amino acids: CASSDSGHPNTEAFF. For the CDR3, the DNA is TGTGCCAGCAGTGACTCGGGACACCCGAACACTGAAGCTTTCTTT.